This entry lists 23 T cell receptor beta chains sequenced from one sample in a study of shared clonotypes between healthy human individuals. Terminally differentiated effector memory CD45RA+ cells were left out of the naive CD8 fraction, which was CD45RO-negative and positively selected for CCR7. Method: immunoSEQ multiplex PCR; TCRdb's copy keeps in-frame clones and lacks some. This sample has around 2.1 million clones; roughly 91% occur once, and the top ten carry under 2%. Input material: naive CD8+ T cells from PBMCs. The receptor source for this set is a man between 18 and 29 years old in good health. Some clones in this sample may be carry-over from other donors' samples.

The chain is built from TRBV15 and TRBJ1-4, with a weak D call TRBD1 (5 bases). This CDR3 contains 20 residues. The germline gives CDR1 LNHNV, CDR2 YYDKDF (reference sequence). V was clipped by 0 bases and J by 7 bases, with 27 bases between them. The CDR3 sequence is CATSRDTSEDPLGGSEKLFF. In DNA, the CDR3 is TGTGCCACCAGCAGAGATACTTCCGAGGACCCCTTGGGGGGGAGTGAAAAACTGTTTTTT. The full variable domain, completed using reference TRBV15 and TRBJ1-4, is DAMVIQNPRYQVTQFGKPVTLSCSQTLNHNVMYWYQQKSSQAPKLLFHYYDKDFNNEADTPDNFQSRRPNTSFCFLDIRSPGLGDTAMYLCATSRDTSEDPLGGSEKLFFGSGTQLSVL.

The J gene is TRBJ2-2, the V gene TRBV28, with TRBD2 as a possible D gene (5 bases). Trimming took off 3 bases at V and 6 bases at J, with 11 bases between the two ends. Germline-derived CDR1 and CDR2 are MDHEN and SYDVKM. CDR3 length equals 14 residues. CDR3 protein: CASSLRVEAGELFF. As DNA, the CDR3 is TGTGCCAGCAGTTTGAGGGTTGAGGCCGGGGAGCTGTTTTTT.

The J gene is TRBJ2-1, the V gene TRBV19; 7 bases fit TRBD1. Per the germline V gene, CDR1 is LNHDA and CDR2 is SQIVND (reference sequence). This CDR3 is built from 14 residues. The ends lost 6 bases at V and 2 bases at J; junction bases unmatched: 4. CDR3 DNA: TGTGCCAGTAGGGTCCAGGGGGCCTACAATGAGCAGTTCTTC. Amino acid sequence: CASRVQGAYNEQFF.

CDR3 in amino acids: CAIPGGTDTQYF. CDR3 nucleotide sequence: TGTGCCATCCCCGGCGGGACAGATACGCAGTATTTT. V gene TRBV10-3 combines with J gene TRBJ2-3; D may be TRBD2 (5 bases). From germline, CDR1 is ENHRY and CDR2 SYGVKD. Trimming cost V 8 bases and J 3 bases, with 9 bases left between them. The CDR3 runs 12 residues.

The CDR3 spells CASSAGLAGGRPYNEQFF. In DNA form, the CDR3 reads TGTGCCAGCAGCGCAGGACTAGCGGGAGGTCGCCCCTACAATGAGCAGTTCTTC. The chain links TRBV25-1 to TRBJ2-1; the match to TRBD2 covers 14 bases. The CDR3 extends over 18 amino acids. The germline gives CDR1 MGHDK, CDR2 SYGVNS. After removal of 6 bases from V and 2 bases from J, the junction contained 9 bases not matched to a gene.

This chain links TRBV7-3 with TRBJ2-3; 7 nucleotides line up with TRBD2. Losses at the gene ends were 5 bases for V and 2 bases for J; bases not matched to a gene: 7. CDR1 and CDR2 from the germline V gene are SGHTA and FQGTGA. The CDR3 spans 15 residues. The CDR3 sequence: CASSTGTTHTDTQYF. The CDR3, as DNA: TGTGCCAGCAGCACCGGGACTACCCACACAGATACGCAGTATTTT.

The J gene is TRBJ2-7, the V gene TRBV11-2; 9 bases line up with TRBD1. This CDR3 is built from 15 residues. Germline V lookup: CDR1 SGHAT, CDR2 FQNNGV. The ends lost 7 bases at V and 3 bases at J; junction bases unmatched: 10. The CDR3 DNA is TGTGCCAGCAACCTCGACAGGGGGTCTATCTACGAGCAGTACTTC. The encoded protein is CASNLDRGSIYEQYF.

This chain links TRBV6-5 with TRBJ2-1, with D perhaps TRBD1 or TRBD2 (5 bases each). The CDR3 runs 13 residues. CDR1 MNHEY and CDR2 SVGAGI come from the germline V gene. V lost 2 bases and J lost 9, with 11 bases in between. The CDR3 reads CASSYAGAPEQFF. CDR3 nucleotide sequence: TGTGCCAGCAGTTACGCCGGGGCCCCTGAGCAGTTCTTC.

This chain uses TRBV2 with TRBJ2-7, with a tentative D call TRBD1 (5 bases). The CDR3 is made up of 15 amino acids. Per the germline V gene, CDR1 is SNHLY and CDR2 is FYNNEI. V was shortened by 7 bases and J by 4 bases, with 20 bases between the two germline ends. CDR3 coding DNA: TGTGCCAGCATCCCCAAGTTGGCCAGGGCGTACGAGCAGTACTTC. Encoded protein: CASIPKLARAYEQYF.

The chain employs TRBV28 and TRBJ2-3; possible D gene TRBD1, 5 bases. CDR3 length: 16 residues. V gave up 8 bases and J gave up 2 bases, with 20 bases separating them. CDR1 and CDR2 (germline): MDHEN, SYDVKM. CDR3: CASGLEEQVPTDTQYF. CDR3 bases: TGTGCCAGCGGCCTAGAGGAACAGGTCCCCACAGATACGCAGTATTTT.

The sample holds one count of this clone. The genes are TRBV27 and TRBJ2-7, with TRBD2 matching over 9 bases. V lost 10 bases, J lost 2 bases, and 12 bases stayed unmatched. From germline, CDR1 is MNHEY and CDR2 SMNVEV (reference sequence). The CDR3 consists of 15 residues. This CDR3 reads CATKNKGGRAYEQYF. CDR3 in DNA: TGTGCCACCAAAAACAAGGGCGGGAGGGCCTACGAGCAGTACTTC.

In its sample, this clone was seen once. This chain uses TRBV28 with TRBJ1-1; TRBD1 matches at 9 bases. CDR1 and CDR2 from the germline V gene are MDHEN and SYDVKM. V dropped 6 bases and J dropped 2; count of bases not matched to a gene: 10. The CDR3 is made up of 16 amino acids. This chain's CDR3 is CASSEDRGGPNTEAFF. In DNA form, the CDR3 reads TGTGCCAGCAGCGAGGACAGGGGCGGCCCCAACACTGAAGCTTTCTTT.

This clone has a handful of counts. The chain is built from TRBV11-2 and TRBJ1-1, with unresolved D. The CDR3 has 14 amino acids. Deletions cut 1 base from V and 0 bases from J, with 6 bases between. CDR1 and CDR2 from the germline V gene are SGHAT and FQNNGV. DNA of the CDR3: TGTGCCAGCAGCTTAGTTGAGTTGAACACTGAAGCTTTCTTT. This encodes CASSLVELNTEAFF.

This clone has just one count. V gene TRBV10-2 combines with J gene TRBJ2-7; D is possibly TRBD2 (5 bases). Germline CDR1 reads WSHSY; CDR2 reads SAAADI. The CDR3 totals 16 residues. V was clipped by 0 bases and J by 0 bases, with 12 bases between them. CDR3 DNA sequence: TGCGCCAGCAGTGAGTCGGTTGAGGGAAGCTCCTACGAGCAGTACTTC. This gives the protein CASSESVEGSSYEQYF.

The DNA for the CDR3 is TGTGCCAGCAGCGTTCGATGGGAGGGGGGGACAGGAAAGAACACTGAAGCTTTCTTT. It yields the protein CASSVRWEGGTGKNTEAFF. This chain uses TRBV9 with TRBJ1-1; TRBD1 matches at 8 bases. The V gene's germline CDR1 is SGDLS and CDR2 YYNGEE. The CDR3 is 19 residues long. The V segment lost 2 bases and the J segment 1 base; nucleotides outside the gene matches: 16. Based on the CDR3 plus reference TRBV9 and TRBJ1-1, the full variable domain is DSGVTQTPKHLITATGQRVTLRCSPRSGDLSVYWYQQSLDQGLQFLIQYYNGEERAKGNILERFSAQQFPDLHSELNLSSLELGDSALYFCASSVRWEGGTGKNTEAFFGQGTRLTVV.

This chain links TRBV4-2 with TRBJ2-2, with D unresolved. Germline CDR1 reads LGHNA; CDR2 reads YNFKEQ. The CDR3 contains 13 residues. The germline V and J ends were trimmed by 1 base and 6 bases, with 6 bases remaining between them. The CDR3 nucleotides are TGTGCCAGCAGCCAAGCAAGAGCCGGGGAGCTGTTTTTT. This encodes CASSQARAGELFF.

The V gene is TRBV7-9, the J gene TRBJ2-3; either TRBD1 or TRBD2 may fit D (6 bases each). The CDR3 runs to 16 residues. Germline CDR1 reads SEHNR; CDR2 reads FQNEAQ (reference sequence). Deletions cut 7 bases from V and 5 bases from J, with 22 bases between. The CDR3 DNA is TGTGCCAGCACCGATTCGGGGGCAGGGTTATTAGATACGCAGTATTTT. Translated, it gives CASTDSGAGLLDTQYF.

This chain links TRBV14 with TRBJ1-2; the D gene is possibly TRBD1 (5 bases). CDR1 is SGHDN, CDR2 FVKESK, per germline. CDR3 length equals 16 residues. With 2 bases removed from V and 4 bases from J, the gap between germline ends came to 17 bases. In DNA form, the CDR3 reads TGTGCCAGCAGCCAATTTCGACCGGGACCTACCTATGGCTACACCTTC. It codes for CASSQFRPGPTYGYTF.

As DNA, the CDR3 is TGCGCCAGCAGCTTGTCCGGGACACTCCACGAGCAGTACTTC. It encodes CASSLSGTLHEQYF. This chain connects TRBV5-1 to TRBJ2-7, with D possibly being TRBD1 (6 bases). From germline, CDR1 is SGHRS and CDR2 YFSETQ. Trimming pared 1 base from V and 5 bases from J, leaving 13 bases between. The CDR3 extends over 14 amino acids.

V gene TRBV19 combines with J gene TRBJ2-7, with D unclear. The germline V and J ends were trimmed by 7 bases and 1 base, with 14 bases remaining between them. The CDR3 contains 14 residues. The germline CDR1 and CDR2 sequences are LNHDA and SQIVND (reference sequence). The CDR3 reads CASKFGPGSYEQYF. CDR3 bases: TGTGCCAGTAAGTTCGGACCGGGTTCCTACGAGCAGTACTTC.

The CDR3 reads CASSPGQGAIMAYEQYF. CDR3 nucleotides: TGCGCCAGCAGCCCCGGACAGGGGGCGATTATGGCCTACGAGCAGTACTTC. The V and J genes are TRBV4-1 and TRBJ2-7, with TRBD1 matching over 11 bases. The ends lost 4 bases at V and 2 bases at J; junction bases unmatched: 10. Germline-derived CDR1 and CDR2 are MGHRA and YSYEKL. This CDR3 is 17 amino acids long.

This clone has a single count. CDR3 DNA: TGTGCCACCAGCAGAGGCCAGATTAGGTCCGGCGAGCAGTACTTC. Encoded protein: CATSRGQIRSGEQYF. The chain joins TRBV15 to TRBJ2-7; D unclear. V was trimmed by 1 base and J by 6 bases, leaving 16 bases between them. The germline V gene encodes CDR1 LNHNV and CDR2 YYDKDF (reference sequence). The length of the CDR3 is 15 residues. Looking up the rest from reference TRBV15 and TRBJ2-7 gives the full variable domain: DAMVIQNPRYQVTQFGKPVTLSCSQTLNHNVMYWYQQKSSQAPKLLFHYYDKDFNNEADTPDNFQSRRPNTSFCFLDIRSPGLGDTAMYLCATSRGQIRSGEQYFGPGTRLTVT.

The V gene is TRBV18, the J gene TRBJ2-1, with D possibly matching TRBD1 (6 bases). Trimming took 4 bases from V and 8 from J, leaving 18 bases between them. Germline V CDR1 and CDR2: KGHSH, LQKENI. The CDR3 runs 15 residues. For the CDR3, the DNA is TGTGCCAGCTCACGTAAACGAGACAGGACCGATGAGCAGTTCTTC. Translated: CASSRKRDRTDEQFF.